The 25 T cell receptor beta chains below were found in one sample sequenced in a study of blood T cell repertoires in COVID-19 (dated by TCRdb to the early 2020s). Receptors were amplified or captured by the immunoSEQ multiplex PCR assay. Drawn from immuneACCESS, this table holds only the in-frame rearrangements with V and J called that TCRdb kept. Clones are partly lost; checked studies trace under half to an unresolved V gene and leave the rest unexplained. Present in this sample are hundreds of thousands of clones, 84% of which were seen just once. Around 18% of the sample goes to the ten largest clones. Material: peripheral blood. All receptors derive from a woman of 80 years or more with active or convalescent COVID-19.

The V and J genes are TRBV6-5 and TRBJ1-5, with D hard to call. CDR3 length equals 15 residues. Germline CDR1 is MNHEY and CDR2 is SVGAGI. V was trimmed by 7 bases and J by 2 bases, leaving 15 bases between them. This chain's CDR3 is CASKPGGGGNQPQHF. In nucleotides, the CDR3 is TGTGCCAGCAAGCCGGGAGGTGGTGGCAATCAGCCCCAGCATTTT.

This chain links TRBV9 with TRBJ1-2, with 9 nucleotides matching TRBD1. Losses at the gene ends were 3 bases for V and 1 base for J; bases not matched to a gene: 4. This CDR3 contains 15 residues. The germline V gene encodes CDR1 SGDLS and CDR2 YYNGEE. The CDR3 DNA is TGTGCCAGCAGCGGACAGGGGGGATTTAACTATGGCTACACCTTC. Encoded protein: CASSGQGGFNYGYTF.

V usage is TRBV2 and J usage is TRBJ1-2, with D perhaps matching TRBD1 (6 bases). CDR1 is SNHLY and CDR2 is FYNNEI in the germline V gene. The ends were cut back, 5 bases at V and 13 bases at J, with 17 bases in the middle. The CDR3 extends over 12 amino acids. The CDR3 reads CASSPTSWGPTF. CDR3 DNA sequence: TGTGCCAGCAGTCCCACAAGTTGGGGGCCCACCTTC.

V usage is TRBV6-2 or TRBV6-3 and J usage is TRBJ2-7; TRBD2 aligns across 7 bases. The CDR3 loop spans 15 amino acids. The germline gives CDR1 MNHEY, CDR2 SVGEGT. V was pared by 5 bases and J by 1 base, with 8 bases of the junction left unmatched. The CDR3 spells CASSRPGTKSYEQYF. The DNA for the CDR3 is TGTGCCAGCAGTCGACCCGGGACTAAATCCTACGAGCAGTACTTC.

V gene TRBV15 combines with J gene TRBJ2-6; D unresolved. Germline CDR1 and CDR2: LNHNV and YYDKDF (reference sequence). Trimming removed 5 bases from V and 2 bases from J, with 7 bases in between. The CDR3 runs to 14 residues. CDR3 in amino acids: CATSDFTGANVLTF. The CDR3 nucleotides read TGTGCCACCAGCGACTTCACTGGGGCCAACGTCCTGACTTTC.

V is TRBV19 and J is TRBJ1-2; D gene unclear. This CDR3 comprises 12 residues. The V end was cut by 3 bases, the J end by 8 bases, with 10 bases between. The germline gives CDR1 LNHDA, CDR2 SQIVND (reference sequence). The CDR3 region is CASSIPGFGYTF. CDR3 nucleotide sequence: TGTGCCAGTAGTATCCCGGGGTTCGGCTACACCTTC.

The chain combines TRBV6-2 or TRBV6-3 with TRBJ1-2; D not resolved. This CDR3 comprises 14 residues. The germline V and J ends were trimmed by 2 bases and 2 bases, with 9 bases remaining between them. Per germline, CDR1 MNHEY and CDR2 SVGEGT. CDR3 loop: CASSYETGNYGYTF. The CDR3 nucleotides are TGTGCCAGCAGTTACGAGACTGGGAACTATGGCTACACCTTC.

The chain recombines TRBV12-3 or TRBV12-4 with TRBJ1-6; a possible D gene is TRBD1 (5 bases). The CDR3 is 12 amino acids. Trimming stripped 2 bases from V and 11 bases from J, with 7 bases between. The CDR3 spells CASSLPGAPLHF. DNA of the CDR3: TGTGCCAGCAGTTTACCGGGGGCACCCCTCCACTTT.

DNA of the CDR3: TGTGCCAGCAGCGTGGGAGGGTGGACTGAAGCTTTCTTT. It is translated as CASSVGGWTEAFF. V gene TRBV7-3 combines with J gene TRBJ1-1; D is unresolved. The CDR3 consists of 13 residues. CDR1 SGHTA and CDR2 FQGTGA come from the germline V gene. V lost 5 bases, J lost 5 bases, and 12 bases lay in between.

This clone was seen once. This sequence joins TRBV12-3 or TRBV12-4 and TRBJ2-1, with a weak D call TRBD1 (5 bases). The CDR3 extends over 13 amino acids. Trimming took off 5 bases at V and 4 bases at J, with 9 bases between the two ends. CDR3 residues: CASSLQGYNEQFF. In DNA form, the CDR3 reads TGTGCCAGCAGTCTGCAGGGTTACAATGAGCAGTTCTTC.

The rearrangement joins TRBV5-6 to TRBJ1-5, with D perhaps TRBD1 (5 bases). This CDR3 is 14 amino acids long. The V and J ends lost 4 bases and 3 bases respectively, with 11 bases between them. Per the germline V gene, CDR1 is SGHDT and CDR2 is YYEEEE. The CDR3 nucleotides read TGTGCCAGCAGCCGACGACAGCCCAATCAGCCCCAGCATTTT. It codes for CASSRRQPNQPQHF.

This chain joins TRBV5-1 and TRBJ2-4; D remains ambiguous. From germline, CDR1 is SGHRS and CDR2 YFSETQ. This CDR3 region has 17 residues. V was clipped by 0 bases and J by 1 base, with 14 bases between them. The CDR3 region has the DNA TGCGCCAGCAGCTTGGGCTCAATAGTACCCGCCAAAAACATTCAGTACTTC. Amino acids: CASSLGSIVPAKNIQYF.

The V and J genes are TRBV4-1 and TRBJ1-2, with 8 bases matching TRBD1. Germline-derived CDR1 and CDR2 are MGHRA and YSYEKL. This CDR3 contains 13 residues. V trimming: 4 bases; J trimming: 6 bases; junction bases outside the gene matches: 4. CDR3 residues: CASSLGQGHGYTF. The CDR3 DNA is TGCGCCAGCAGCCTTGGACAGGGACATGGCTACACCTTC.

CDR3 nucleotide sequence: TGTGCCAGCAGCGTGGCTAGCGGGACCGGGGAGCTGTTTTTT. Translation gives CASSVASGTGELFF. V gene TRBV9 combines with J gene TRBJ2-2, with 8 bases that match TRBD2. Germline values: CDR1 SGDLS, CDR2 YYNGEE. The CDR3 is 14 amino acids. The junction had 2 bases not matched to a gene; V was cut back by 2 bases and J by 5 bases.

This clone was counted a few times. The chain recombines TRBV19 with TRBJ1-5, with D perhaps matching TRBD1 (5 bases). The germline V gene encodes CDR1 LNHDA and CDR2 SQIVND (reference sequence). The CDR3 runs to 15 residues. V gave up 6 bases and J gave up 2 bases, with 14 bases separating them. DNA for the CDR3: TGTGCCAGTAGGGGGACTGACAGAGGCAATCAGCCCCAGCATTTT. This codes for CASRGTDRGNQPQHF.

This chain uses TRBV7-8 with TRBJ2-1; D possibly corresponds to TRBD2 (6 bases). V was trimmed by 0 bases and J by 1 base, leaving 7 bases between them. Per germline, CDR1 SGHVS and CDR2 FQNEAQ. The CDR3 has 15 amino acids. The CDR3 spells CASSLAGTSYNEQFF. The CDR3, as DNA: TGTGCCAGCAGCTTAGCGGGGACTTCCTACAATGAGCAGTTCTTC.

The V and J genes are TRBV5-1 and TRBJ2-1, with 14 bases fitting TRBD2. V lost 4 bases, J lost 2 bases, and 5 bases stayed unmatched. CDR3 length equals 17 residues. In germline, CDR1 is SGHRS, CDR2 YFSETQ. The CDR3 sequence: CASSPTSGRAAYNEQFF. In nucleotides, the CDR3 is TGCGCCAGCAGCCCGACTAGCGGGAGGGCCGCCTACAATGAGCAGTTCTTC.

This clone was recorded a few times. This chain uses TRBV2 with TRBJ2-5; a possible D gene is TRBD2 (6 bases). CDR3 length: 17 amino acids. V was clipped by 0 bases and J by 1 base, with 15 bases between them. Germline lookup yields CDR1 SNHLY and CDR2 FYNNEI. The CDR3 loop reads CASSEALIGTRQETQYF. The CDR3, as DNA: TGTGCCAGCAGTGAAGCGCTTATAGGGACTCGCCAAGAGACCCAGTACTTC. The entire variable domain, with the rest obtained from reference TRBV2 and TRBJ2-5, is as follows: EPEVTQTPSHQVTQMGQEVILRCVPISNHLYFYWYRQILGQKVEFLVSFYNNEISEKSEIFDDQFSVERPDGSNFTLKIRSTKLEDSAMYFCASSEALIGTRQETQYFGPGTRLLVL.

This clone turned up a few times. The V gene is TRBV11-3, the J gene TRBJ1-6; D is undetermined. This CDR3 has 14 residues. V gave up 1 base and J gave up 7 bases, with 8 bases separating them. The germline gives CDR1 SGHNT, CDR2 YENEEA. The CDR3 coding sequence is TGTGCCAGCAGCTTAGGTCCCGTAAATTCACCCCTCCACTTT. Residues: CASSLGPVNSPLHF.

V usage is TRBV29-1 and J usage is TRBJ1-1; D gene ambiguous. The V gene's germline CDR1 is SQVTM and CDR2 ANQGSEA. The CDR3 is made up of 10 amino acids. Trimming cost V 4 bases and J 8 bases, with 8 bases left between them. The CDR3, as DNA: TGCAGCGTTGGGGCAGCAGAAGCTTTCTTT. Its translation: CSVGAAEAFF.

V is TRBV15 and J is TRBJ2-3, with TRBD2 as a possible D gene (6 bases). Trimming removed 10 bases from V and 0 bases from J, with 14 bases in between. This CDR3 has 14 amino acids. Germline-derived CDR1 and CDR2 are LNHNV and YYDKDF (reference sequence). CDR3 region: CAIMGLESTDTQYF. The CDR3 DNA reads as TGTGCCATAATGGGACTGGAGAGCACAGATACGCAGTATTTT. The variable domain in full, with the rest retrieved from reference TRBV15 and TRBJ2-3, is DAMVIQNPRYQVTQFGKPVTLSCSQTLNHNVMYWYQQKSSQAPKLLFHYYDKDFNNEADTPDNFQSRRPNTSFCFLDIRSPGLGDTAMYLCAIMGLESTDTQYFGPGTRLTVL.

The chain couples TRBV29-1 to TRBJ1-2; 7 bases are a match to TRBD1. From germline, CDR1 is SQVTM and CDR2 ANQGSEA. The V and J ends lost 8 bases and 8 bases, in that order; junction bases with no gene match: 8. The CDR3 has 11 residues. The CDR3 nucleotides are TGCAGCTCCGGGGACAGCCGAGGCTACACCTTC. This codes for CSSGDSRGYTF.

As concerns this clone: The germline gene is not matched at one end of the junction; a read error may be the cause. V is TRBV2 and J is TRBJ2-7; D gene ambiguous. Germline V gene lookup returns CDR1 SNHLY and CDR2 FYNNEI. The CDR3 is made up of 11 amino acids. CDR3 DNA sequence: TGTGCCAGCAGTGAAGGAATACCGGTAATCTTC. As protein: CASSEGIPVIF.

This clone was detected once. The V and J genes are TRBV19 and TRBJ1-5; D unclear. The CDR3 consists of 15 residues. Germline CDR1 and CDR2: LNHDA and SQIVND (reference sequence). The germline V and J ends were trimmed by 3 bases and 2 bases, with 11 bases remaining between them. Here the CDR3 DNA reads TGTGCCAGTAGTATTATGGCAGTTCGCAATCAGCCCCAGCATTTT. Amino acids: CASSIMAVRNQPQHF. Variable domain in full (rest from reference TRBV19 and TRBJ1-5): DGGITQSPKYLFRKEGQNVTLSCEQNLNHDAMYWYRQDPGQGLRLIYYSQIVNDFQKGDIAEGYSVSREKKESFPLTVTSAQKNPTAFYLCASSIMAVRNQPQHFGDGTRLSIL.

Only a few counts were recorded for this clone. The chain couples TRBV10-3 to TRBJ1-2, with 8 bases identical to TRBD1. V lost 6 bases to trimming and J lost 6 bases; unmatched junction nucleotides: 9. Germline CDR1 is ENHRY and CDR2 is SYGVKD. The CDR3 has 14 residues. The CDR3 sequence is CAIRAPDRVDGYTF. The CDR3 DNA is TGTGCCATCAGGGCCCCGGACAGGGTAGATGGCTACACCTTC.